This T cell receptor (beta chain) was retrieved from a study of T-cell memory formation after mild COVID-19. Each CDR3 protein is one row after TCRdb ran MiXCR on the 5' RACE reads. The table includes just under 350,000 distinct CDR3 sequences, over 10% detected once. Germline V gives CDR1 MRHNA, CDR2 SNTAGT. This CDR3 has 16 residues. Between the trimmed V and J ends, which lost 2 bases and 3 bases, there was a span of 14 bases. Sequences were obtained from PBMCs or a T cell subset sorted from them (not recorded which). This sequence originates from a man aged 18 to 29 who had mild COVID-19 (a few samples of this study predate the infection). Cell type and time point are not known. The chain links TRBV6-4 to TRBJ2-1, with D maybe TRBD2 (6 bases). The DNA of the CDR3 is TGTGCCAGCAGTGACGAGCTAGCGTGGGACTACAATGAGCAGTTCTTC. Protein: CASSDELAWDYNEQFF.